Detailed here is one T cell receptor beta chain. Being one base from a much bigger clone, this may be a read error. The source of the sample is a study of T cells in Graves' hyperthyroidism and ophthalmopathy. It was RNA transcripts that yielded the amplified TCR beta CDR3 regions. A first-round RT-PCR of the TCR CDR3 used the HTBI primer set. One entry per CDR3 protein, called by TCRdb with MiXCR from the multiplex PCR reads. Here the sample spans 250,000 to 400,000 distinct CDR3 sequences, roughly 13% being singletons. PBMCs were derived from roughly 10 ml fresh peripheral blood. The clonotype was recovered from a woman aged 40 to 50 with Graves' ophthalmopathy. The source material was blood.

The CDR3 loop reads CSARVDRNTESFF. Written as DNA, the CDR3 is TGCAGTGCTAGAGTGGATAGAAACACTGAATCTTTCTTT. The chain links TRBV20-1 to TRBJ1-1; unclear D gene. The CDR3 is made up of 13 amino acids. Germline V lookup: CDR1 DFQATT, CDR2 SNEGSKA (reference sequence).